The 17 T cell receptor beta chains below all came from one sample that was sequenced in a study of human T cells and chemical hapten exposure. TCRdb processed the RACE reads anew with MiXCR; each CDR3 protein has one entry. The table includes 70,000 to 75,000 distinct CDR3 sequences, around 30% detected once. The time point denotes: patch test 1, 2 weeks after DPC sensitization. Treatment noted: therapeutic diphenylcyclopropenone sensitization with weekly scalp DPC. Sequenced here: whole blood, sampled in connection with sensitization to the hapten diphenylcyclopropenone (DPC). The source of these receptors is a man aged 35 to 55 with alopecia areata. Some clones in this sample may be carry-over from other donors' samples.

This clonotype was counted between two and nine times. CDR3 in DNA: TGTGCCAGCAGCTTAGGGTTGGACTACGAGCAGTACTTC. Its protein is CASSLGLDYEQYF. This chain joins TRBV7-2 and TRBJ2-7; unclear D gene. The length of the CDR3 is 13 residues. Germline assignment: CDR1 SGHTA and CDR2 FQGNSA. The V end lost 1 base, the J end lost 3 bases, and 7 bases lay between the germline ends.

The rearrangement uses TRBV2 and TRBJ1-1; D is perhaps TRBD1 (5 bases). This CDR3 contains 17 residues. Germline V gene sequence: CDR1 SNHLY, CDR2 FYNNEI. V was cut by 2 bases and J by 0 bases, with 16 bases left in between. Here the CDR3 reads CASSERGYGTLNTEAFF. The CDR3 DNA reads TGTGCCAGCAGTGAACGAGGATATGGGACCCTGAACACTGAAGCTTTCTTT.

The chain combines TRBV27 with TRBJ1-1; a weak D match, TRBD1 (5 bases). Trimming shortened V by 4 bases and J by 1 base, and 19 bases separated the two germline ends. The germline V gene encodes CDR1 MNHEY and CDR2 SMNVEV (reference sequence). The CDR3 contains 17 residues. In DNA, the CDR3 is TGTGCCAGCAGTTCAAATCCCGGACGGGGGTGGAACACTGAAGCTTTCTTT. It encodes CASSSNPGRGWNTEAFF.

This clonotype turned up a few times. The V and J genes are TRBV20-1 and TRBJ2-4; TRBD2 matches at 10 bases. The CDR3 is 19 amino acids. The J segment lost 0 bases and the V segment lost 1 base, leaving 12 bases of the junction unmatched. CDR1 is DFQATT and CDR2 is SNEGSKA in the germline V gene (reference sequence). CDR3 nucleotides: TGCAGTGCTAGAGGTCGGGTGACTAGCGGGTCGGAAGCCAAAAACATTCAGTACTTC. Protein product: CSARGRVTSGSEAKNIQYF.

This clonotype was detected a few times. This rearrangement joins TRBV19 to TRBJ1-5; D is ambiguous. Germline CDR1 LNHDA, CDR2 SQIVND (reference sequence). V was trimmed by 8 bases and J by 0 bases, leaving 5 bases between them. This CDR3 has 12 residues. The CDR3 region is CASAYSNQPQHF. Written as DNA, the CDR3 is TGTGCCAGTGCCTATAGCAATCAGCCCCAGCATTTT.

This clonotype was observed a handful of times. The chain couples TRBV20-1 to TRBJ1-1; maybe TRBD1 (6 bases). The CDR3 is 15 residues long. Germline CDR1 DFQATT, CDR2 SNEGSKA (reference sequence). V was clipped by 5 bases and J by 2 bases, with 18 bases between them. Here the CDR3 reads CSAEGQGNFNTEAFF. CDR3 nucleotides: TGCAGTGCTGAGGGGCAGGGGAACTTTAACACTGAAGCTTTCTTT.

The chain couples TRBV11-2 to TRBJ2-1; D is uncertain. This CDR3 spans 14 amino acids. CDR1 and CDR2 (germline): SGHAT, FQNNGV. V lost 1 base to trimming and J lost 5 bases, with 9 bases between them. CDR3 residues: CASSLVYGNNEQFF. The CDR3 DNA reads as TGTGCCAGCAGCTTAGTGTATGGGAACAATGAGCAGTTCTTC.

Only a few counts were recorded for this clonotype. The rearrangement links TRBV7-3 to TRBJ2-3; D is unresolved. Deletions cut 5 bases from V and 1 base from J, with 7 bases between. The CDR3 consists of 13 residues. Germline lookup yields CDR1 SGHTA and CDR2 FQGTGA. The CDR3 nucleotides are TGTGCCAGCAGCCGGCCAGGCACAGATACGCAGTATTTT. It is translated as CASSRPGTDTQYF.

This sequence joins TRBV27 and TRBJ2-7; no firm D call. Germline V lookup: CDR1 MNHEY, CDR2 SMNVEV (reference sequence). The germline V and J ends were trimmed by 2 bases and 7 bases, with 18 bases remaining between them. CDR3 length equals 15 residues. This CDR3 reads CASSLGSGTAREQYF. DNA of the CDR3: TGTGCCAGCAGTTTAGGGTCAGGAACAGCAAGGGAGCAGTACTTC.

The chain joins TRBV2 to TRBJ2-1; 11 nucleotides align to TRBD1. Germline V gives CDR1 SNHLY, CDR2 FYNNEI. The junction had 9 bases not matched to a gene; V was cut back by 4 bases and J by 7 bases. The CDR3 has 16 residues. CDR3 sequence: CASSGRGQGARNEQFF. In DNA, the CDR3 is TGTGCCAGCAGTGGGCGAGGACAGGGGGCGAGGAATGAGCAGTTCTTC. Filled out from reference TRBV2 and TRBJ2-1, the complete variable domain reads EPEVTQTPSHQVTQMGQEVILRCVPISNHLYFYWYRQILGQKVEFLVSFYNNEISEKSEIFDDQFSVERPDGSNFTLKIRSTKLEDSAMYFCASSGRGQGARNEQFFGPGTRLTVL.

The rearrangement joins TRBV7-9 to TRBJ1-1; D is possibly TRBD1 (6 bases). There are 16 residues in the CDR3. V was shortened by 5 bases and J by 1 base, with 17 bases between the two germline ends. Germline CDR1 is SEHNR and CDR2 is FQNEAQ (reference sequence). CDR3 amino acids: CASSRRGGMGNTEAFF. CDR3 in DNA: TGTGCCAGCAGCCGAAGGGGGGGAATGGGGAACACTGAAGCTTTCTTT.

This CDR3 is CASSGSGMGNQPQHF. CDR3 DNA sequence: TGTGCCAGCAGCGGATCGGGGATGGGCAATCAGCCCCAGCATTTT. The J gene is TRBJ1-5, the V gene TRBV5-6; the D is unclear. The CDR3 covers 15 residues. CDR1 is SGHDT, CDR2 YYEEEE, per germline. V was trimmed by 4 bases and J by 2 bases, leaving 13 bases between them.

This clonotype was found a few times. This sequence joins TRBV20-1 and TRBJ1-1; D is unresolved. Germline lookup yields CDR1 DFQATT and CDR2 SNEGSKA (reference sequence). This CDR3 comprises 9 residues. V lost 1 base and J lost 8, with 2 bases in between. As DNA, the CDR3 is TGCAGTGCTAGAGGGGAAGCTTTCTTT. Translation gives CSARGEAFF.

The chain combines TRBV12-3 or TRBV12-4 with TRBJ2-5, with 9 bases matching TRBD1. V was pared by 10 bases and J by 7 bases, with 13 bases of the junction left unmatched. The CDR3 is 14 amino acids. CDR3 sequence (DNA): TGTGCCACAAGGGGGACAGGGCCCTTGATGACCCAGTACTTC. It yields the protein CATRGTGPLMTQYF.

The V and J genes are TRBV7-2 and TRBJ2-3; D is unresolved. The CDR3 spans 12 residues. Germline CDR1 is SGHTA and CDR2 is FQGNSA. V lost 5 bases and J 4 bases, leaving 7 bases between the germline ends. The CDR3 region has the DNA TGTGCCAGCAGCCCGTTTTCAGATACGCAGTATTTT. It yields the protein CASSPFSDTQYF.

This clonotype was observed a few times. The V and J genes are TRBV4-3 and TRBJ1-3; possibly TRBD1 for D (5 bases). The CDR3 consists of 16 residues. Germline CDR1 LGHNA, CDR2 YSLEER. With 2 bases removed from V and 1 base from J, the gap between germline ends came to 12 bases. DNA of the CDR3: TGCGCCAGCAGCCAAAGCAGGGCAGGGTCTGGAAACACCATATATTTT. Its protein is CASSQSRAGSGNTIYF.

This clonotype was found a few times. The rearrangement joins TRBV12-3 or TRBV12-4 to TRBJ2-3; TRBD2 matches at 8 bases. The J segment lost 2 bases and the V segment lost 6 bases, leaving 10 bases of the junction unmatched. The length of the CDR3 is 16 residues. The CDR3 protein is CASSPGTSAPTDTQYF. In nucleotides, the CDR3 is TGTGCCAGCAGCCCCGGGACTAGTGCGCCCACAGATACGCAGTATTTT.